Following are 32 T cell receptor beta chains from one sample sequenced in a study of blood T cells in healthy people across ages. Primed by a sample-barcoded 5' primer and a J-beta primer mix, a second PCR proceeded for about 7 to 11 cycles. TCRdb called the 5' RACE reads again in MiXCR, with one record for every CDR3 protein. The sample has 1.4 million to 1.5 million distinct CDR3 sequences, 40% to 50% seen once. The source material was blood. Receptor source: a woman aged 18-30 years in good health.

The chain employs TRBV7-9 and TRBJ2-7; 7 nucleotides align to TRBD2. The CDR3 is 13 residues long. Trimming cost V 5 bases and J 5 bases; bases outside gene matches: 6. Germline V gene sequence: CDR1 SEHNR, CDR2 FQNEAQ (reference sequence). The CDR3 spells CASSVGTTHEQYF. CDR3 in DNA: TGTGCCAGCAGCGTAGGGACTACCCACGAGCAGTACTTC.

V and J are TRBV6-5 and TRBJ2-3, with 15 nucleotides matching TRBD2. CDR1 MNHEY and CDR2 SVGAGI come from the germline V gene. V lost 11 bases and J lost 7; bases outside the gene matches: 13. The CDR3 totals 16 residues. DNA of the CDR3: TGTGCCTCCTTAAAGTCGGGGACTAGCGGGAGGAATACGCAGTATTTT. This translates into CASLKSGTSGRNTQYF.

This clonotype was seen a few times. V is TRBV20-1 and J is TRBJ1-1; D unresolved. CDR1 and CDR2 from the germline V gene are DFQATT and SNEGSKA (reference sequence). V was pared by 1 base and J by 7 bases, with 10 bases between. This CDR3 comprises 12 residues. The CDR3 is CSARGGTYEAFF. The DNA of the CDR3 is TGCAGTGCTAGAGGAGGCACCTATGAAGCTTTCTTT.

V gene TRBV27 combines with J gene TRBJ2-2; D call uncertain. The CDR3 length is 16 residues. The V gene lost 4 bases and the J gene lost 4 bases, with 16 bases spanning the gap. The germline gives CDR1 MNHEY, CDR2 SMNVEV (reference sequence). The CDR3 sequence: CASSSETRAITGELFF. The CDR3 DNA reads as TGTGCCAGCAGTTCAGAGACCCGCGCTATCACCGGGGAGCTGTTTTTT.

The rearrangement uses TRBV18 and TRBJ2-2; D call uncertain. The CDR3 totals 16 residues. CDR1 is KGHSH, CDR2 LQKENI, per germline. Trimming removed 6 bases from V and 4 bases from J, with 18 bases in between. The CDR3 DNA is TGTGCCAGCTCTCGCCTGGCGGAAAAACGCACCGGGGAGCTGTTTTTT. Its translation is CASSRLAEKRTGELFF.

This clonotype was detected only a few times. This chain uses TRBV27 with TRBJ2-1, with a tentative D call TRBD2 (6 bases). The CDR3 sequence is 15 residues long. Trimming removed 4 bases at V and 7 bases at J, with 17 bases between. Germline V gives CDR1 MNHEY, CDR2 SMNVEV (reference sequence). The CDR3 region is CASSSLNTSPNEQFF. In DNA form, the CDR3 reads TGTGCCAGCAGTTCTCTTAATACTAGCCCGAATGAGCAGTTCTTC.

This rearrangement joins TRBV27 to TRBJ2-1; D possibly uses TRBD1 or TRBD2 (5 bases each). Trimming took off 7 bases at V and 4 bases at J, with 20 bases between the two ends. The length of the CDR3 is 16 residues. The germline gives CDR1 MNHEY, CDR2 SMNVEV (reference sequence). The CDR3 nucleotides read TGTGCCAGCACCGATACTGGTCCGAGGGGTTACAATGAGCAGTTCTTC. It translates to CASTDTGPRGYNEQFF.

The chain combines TRBV5-1 with TRBJ1-1, with TRBD1 identical over 10 bases. Germline lookup yields CDR1 SGHRS and CDR2 YFSETQ. The CDR3 totals 15 residues. V trimming: 5 bases; J trimming: 4 bases; junction bases outside the gene matches: 8. CDR3 sequence: CASSEGTGVSTEAFF. CDR3 bases: TGCGCCAGCAGTGAAGGGACAGGGGTCTCCACTGAAGCTTTCTTT. Complete variable domain (other parts from reference TRBV5-1 and TRBJ1-1): KAGVTQTPRYLIKTRGQQVTLSCSPISGHRSVSWYQQTPGQGLQFLFEYFSETQRNKGNFPGRFSGRQFSNSRSEMNVSTLELGDSALYLCASSEGTGVSTEAFFGQGTRLTVV.

This clonotype was seen a handful of times. The chain joins TRBV14 to TRBJ2-7, with D perhaps TRBD1 (6 bases). This CDR3 spans 12 amino acids. V gave up 7 bases and J gave up 2 bases, with 9 bases separating them. The germline V gene has CDR1 SGHDN and CDR2 FVKESK. The CDR3 nucleotides read TGTGCCAGCAACCGGGACACCTACGAGCAGTACTTC. Translation: CASNRDTYEQYF.

This clonotype has a handful of counts. The CDR3 here is CASSSFGSPVDPWAFF. CDR3 in DNA: TGTGCCAGCAGCTCGTTTGGGTCCCCGGTCGACCCCTGGGCGTTCTTC. The V call is TRBV6-2 or TRBV6-3, the J call TRBJ2-1; D unresolved. The CDR3 consists of 16 residues. V lost 6 bases and J 15 bases, leaving 30 bases between the germline ends. Germline V gives CDR1 MNHEY, CDR2 SVGEGT.

The genes are TRBV9 and TRBJ1-2; D unresolved. V was pared by 0 bases and J by 3 bases, with 9 bases between. This CDR3 spans 14 amino acids. Germline loops: CDR1 SGDLS, CDR2 YYNGEE. CDR3 amino acids: CASSVESYDYGYTF. The CDR3 DNA reads as TGTGCCAGCAGCGTAGAGAGTTACGACTATGGCTACACCTTC.

This clonotype has a single count. The J gene is TRBJ2-1, the V gene TRBV6-4; TRBD2 matches at 8 bases. The germline V gene encodes CDR1 MRHNA and CDR2 SNTAGT. Trimming at V came to 5 bases and at J to 1 base, leaving 16 bases not matched to a gene. The CDR3 spans 19 residues. Written as DNA, the CDR3 is TGTGCCAGCAGTAAGAGCGGGAGTGGAGGGGTGAAGTCCTACAATGAGCAGTTCTTC. Translated: CASSKSGSGGVKSYNEQFF.

Remarks on this clonotype: One end of the junction does not line up with germline, which may come from a read error. This chain connects TRBV10-3 to TRBJ1-2; TRBD1 matches at 9 bases. In germline, CDR1 is ENHRY, CDR2 SYGVKD. CDR3 length: 17 residues. Written as DNA, the CDR3 is TGTGTCATCAGTGAGAGAACAGGGGGCGAGTCTAACTATGGCTACACCTTC. Its translation: CVISERTGGESNYGYTF.

This clonotype was counted between two and nine times. This chain links TRBV12-3 or TRBV12-4 with TRBJ2-3; tentative D call: TRBD2 (7 bases). V was clipped by 5 bases and J by 6 bases, with 18 bases between them. The CDR3 is made up of 15 amino acids. CDR3 residues: CASSQQGGAYDTQYF. CDR3 DNA sequence: TGTGCCAGCAGTCAACAGGGAGGGGCTTATGATACGCAGTATTTT.

The chain recombines TRBV6-5 with TRBJ2-1; 10 bases fit TRBD2. V was pared by 0 bases and J by 7 bases, with 6 bases of the junction left unmatched. Germline V lookup: CDR1 MNHEY, CDR2 SVGAGI. This CDR3 is 16 amino acids long. CDR3 region: CASSYSASSGRNEQFF. CDR3 in DNA: TGTGCCAGCAGTTACTCCGCCTCTAGCGGGAGAAATGAGCAGTTCTTC.

The sample holds a few counts of this clonotype. The V call is TRBV20-1, the J call TRBJ1-2, with 7 nucleotides matching TRBD1. CDR1 is DFQATT and CDR2 is SNEGSKA in the germline V gene (reference sequence). V lost 5 bases and J lost 1; bases outside the gene matches: 4. The CDR3 is 13 residues long. The CDR3 sequence is CSASTGHNYGYTF. DNA for the CDR3: TGCAGTGCTTCGACAGGGCATAACTATGGCTACACCTTC.

The V and J genes are TRBV4-1 and TRBJ2-5; possibly TRBD1 for D (6 bases). The CDR3 is made up of 19 amino acids. Germline loops: CDR1 MGHRA, CDR2 YSYEKL. Between the trimmed V and J ends, which lost 1 base and 5 bases, there was a span of 26 bases. As DNA, the CDR3 is TGCGCCAGCAGCCAAGCCCTCCTAGCAGGGGTCAGCTCCTCTGAGACCCAGTACTTC. This encodes CASSQALLAGVSSSETQYF.

This clonotype came up once. V usage is TRBV6-1 and J usage is TRBJ2-7, with D perhaps matching TRBD1 (6 bases). This CDR3 spans 17 amino acids. Per germline, CDR1 MNHNS and CDR2 SASEGT. The V end was cut by 8 bases, the J end by 3 bases, with 26 bases between. CDR3 residues: CASDLTGEGVRSYEQYF. CDR3 nucleotide sequence: TGTGCCAGCGACTTGACAGGAGAAGGCGTTCGGAGCTACGAGCAGTACTTC.

The chain recombines TRBV28 with TRBJ2-3; possibly TRBD2 for D (6 bases). CDR3 length: 17 amino acids. Trimming left V 1 base short and J 6 bases short, with 20 bases between. Germline V gene lookup returns CDR1 MDHEN and CDR2 SYDVKM. The CDR3 protein is CASSLSGWRTGGDTQYF. CDR3 nucleotides: TGTGCCAGCAGTTTATCAGGGTGGCGGACCGGAGGGGATACGCAGTATTTT. Based on the CDR3 plus reference TRBV28 and TRBJ2-3, the full variable domain is DVKVTQSSRYLVKRTGEKVFLECVQDMDHENMFWYRQDPGLGLRLIYFSYDVKMKEKGDIPEGYSVSREKKERFSLILESASTNQTSMYLCASSLSGWRTGGDTQYFGPGTRLTVL.

This clonotype was observed a few times. The rearrangement joins TRBV4-2 to TRBJ2-1; TRBD2 aligns across 12 bases. The CDR3 loop spans 16 amino acids. V trimming: 1 base; J trimming: 9 bases; junction bases outside the gene matches: 7. Per germline, CDR1 LGHNA and CDR2 YNFKEQ. The CDR3 DNA reads TGTGCCAGCAGCCAAGTTCTAGCGGGAGGGCTCGGTGAGCAGTTCTTC. This sequence encodes CASSQVLAGGLGEQFF.

This clonotype showed up just a few times. V usage is TRBV6-5 and J usage is TRBJ2-7; D may match TRBD1 or TRBD2 (6 bases each). This CDR3 comprises 18 residues. Between the trimmed V and J ends, which lost 4 bases and 3 bases, there was a span of 25 bases. The germline gives CDR1 MNHEY, CDR2 SVGAGI. The CDR3 region is CASSSLVVGGRRGYEQYF. The CDR3 DNA reads TGTGCCAGCAGTTCCCTCGTTGTAGGGGGGCGCCGAGGCTACGAGCAGTACTTC.

This clonotype turned up a few times. This chain links TRBV10-3 with TRBJ2-7; 9 nucleotides agree with TRBD1. CDR3 length: 14 residues. Trimming removed 6 bases from V and 6 bases from J; junction bases left unmatched: 9. CDR1 ENHRY and CDR2 SYGVKD come from the germline V gene. This chain's CDR3 is CAIRKQGAGGEQYF. The CDR3 nucleotides read TGTGCCATCAGAAAACAGGGGGCAGGTGGCGAGCAGTACTTC.

The chain carries TRBV14 and TRBJ2-1, with D perhaps matching TRBD2 (5 bases). In germline, CDR1 is SGHDN, CDR2 FVKESK. V lost 6 bases, J lost 6 bases, and 21 bases lay in between. The CDR3 has 16 residues. The CDR3: CASSDPGLLGSNEQFF. CDR3 in DNA: TGTGCCAGCAGTGATCCCGGCCTCCTGGGGAGCAATGAGCAGTTCTTC.

There are a few counts of this clonotype. The rearrangement uses TRBV12-3 or TRBV12-4 and TRBJ2-2; 7 positions agree with TRBD2. This CDR3 comprises 16 residues. J gave up 4 bases and V 2 bases, and 7 bases lay outside the gene matches. CDR3: CASSLYGGSSTGELFF. The CDR3 DNA sequence: TGTGCCAGCAGTTTATATGGCGGGAGTAGCACCGGGGAGCTGTTTTTT.

The genes are TRBV20-1 and TRBJ1-2, with a tentative D call TRBD1 (5 bases). Germline-derived CDR1 and CDR2 are DFQATT and SNEGSKA (reference sequence). The CDR3 extends over 12 amino acids. The V and J ends lost 7 bases and 7 bases respectively, with 16 bases between them. In DNA form, the CDR3 reads TGCAGTGTTGGGGGGGGAACGGGTGGCTACACCTTC. This encodes CSVGGGTGGYTF.

The CDR3 coding sequence is TGCAGTGCTAGAGACCATCAGGAGCTGAACTATGGCTACACCTTC. This translates into CSARDHQELNYGYTF. The chain uses TRBV20-1 and TRBJ1-2; no clear D. Germline CDR1 DFQATT, CDR2 SNEGSKA (reference sequence). V was shortened by 0 bases and J by 2 bases, with 13 bases between the two germline ends. This CDR3 spans 15 amino acids.

This clonotype was recorded at least ten times. This chain uses TRBV5-1 with TRBJ2-7; 7 nucleotides align to TRBD1. This CDR3 spans 12 amino acids. Germline-derived CDR1 and CDR2 are SGHRS and YFSETQ. After removal of 3 bases from V and 5 bases from J, the junction contained 2 bases not matched to a gene. As DNA, the CDR3 is TGCGCCAGCAGCTCAGACAGGGACGAGCAGTACTTC. Translated, it gives CASSSDRDEQYF.

The chain links TRBV6-5 to TRBJ2-2, with TRBD2 matching 7 bases. After removal of 6 bases from V and 4 bases from J, the junction contained 11 bases not matched to a gene. CDR1 is MNHEY and CDR2 is SVGAGI in the germline V gene. The CDR3 spans 16 residues. This CDR3 reads CASSRSGGTVTGELFF. CDR3 coding DNA: TGTGCCAGCAGCCGTTCGGGGGGTACCGTCACCGGGGAGCTGTTTTTT.

The V and J genes are TRBV5-1 and TRBJ2-1; no definite D call. Trimming pared 0 bases from V and 4 bases from J, leaving 11 bases between. This CDR3 spans 15 amino acids. Germline V lookup: CDR1 SGHRS, CDR2 YFSETQ. CDR3 bases: TGCGCCAGCAGCTTGGGAATGGGCCCTTACAATGAGCAGTTCTTC. It codes for CASSLGMGPYNEQFF.

The chain employs TRBV14 and TRBJ2-5; TRBD2 aligns across 9 bases. CDR1 is SGHDN, CDR2 FVKESK, per germline. The length of the CDR3 is 16 residues. After removal of 4 bases from V and 11 bases from J, the junction contained 17 bases not matched to a gene. CDR3 sequence: CASSPRGGGANNEQYF. CDR3 nucleotide sequence: TGTGCCAGCAGCCCTAGGGGCGGGGGGGCTAACAATGAGCAGTACTTC.

J is TRBJ2-3 and V is TRBV5-5; D is ambiguous. Trimming removed 3 bases from V and 2 bases from J, with 13 bases in between. Looked up from germline, CDR1 is SGHKS and CDR2 is YYEKEE (reference sequence). The CDR3 is 15 amino acids. CDR3 bases: TGTGCCAGCAGCTCCACTGGTCTCAACACAGATACGCAGTATTTT. As protein: CASSSTGLNTDTQYF.

This clonotype was observed a few times. V gene TRBV11-3 combines with J gene TRBJ2-3; no clear D gene. The CDR3 has 15 residues. The V gene's germline CDR1 is SGHNT and CDR2 YENEEA. The ends were cut back, 4 bases at V and 1 base at J, with 12 bases in the middle. This chain's CDR3 is CASSSSPYGTDTQYF. The CDR3 DNA sequence: TGTGCCAGCAGCTCTTCACCGTACGGCACAGATACGCAGTATTTT.